The source of this T cell receptor beta chain is a study of shared clonotypes between healthy human individuals. Regarding the study as a whole: When compared with the clonotypes that were shared by all four sorted-subset donors, the non-shared clonotypes turned out to have lower generation probabilities.

The CDR3 covers 15 residues. V dropped 5 bases and J dropped 7; count of bases not matched to a gene: 11. Germline lookup yields CDR1 MGHRA and CDR2 YSYEKL. The material for each subset, its genomic DNA, was split evenly across several immunoSEQ plates. Original analysis: Junction-only sequences produced by ImmunoSEQ had no quality scores, so filtering differed. Assay used: immunoSEQ multiplex PCR; TCRdb lists only in-frame clones, some missing. Clone size and V and J calls were adopted from that table, with D and trimming inferred from the DNA. The sample has about 680,000 clones; about 91% are singletons. CD8 cells classed as naive were CD45RO-negative and positively selected for CCR7, excluding terminally differentiated effector memory CD45RA+ cells. Participating donors were healthy, HIV-negative adults free of recent acute infections or vaccinations. This clone was picked up one time. Its antigen remains unidentified.

This TCR was sampled from a man in his thirties or forties in good health. This sequence joins TRBV4-1 and TRBJ2-7, with 10 nucleotides matching TRBD1. The sequenced sample was naive CD8+ T cells sorted from blood. The CDR3 reads CASSEGQGVSQEQYF. The CDR3 DNA reads as TGCGCCAGCAGCGAAGGACAGGGGGTATCACAGGAGCAGTACTTC.